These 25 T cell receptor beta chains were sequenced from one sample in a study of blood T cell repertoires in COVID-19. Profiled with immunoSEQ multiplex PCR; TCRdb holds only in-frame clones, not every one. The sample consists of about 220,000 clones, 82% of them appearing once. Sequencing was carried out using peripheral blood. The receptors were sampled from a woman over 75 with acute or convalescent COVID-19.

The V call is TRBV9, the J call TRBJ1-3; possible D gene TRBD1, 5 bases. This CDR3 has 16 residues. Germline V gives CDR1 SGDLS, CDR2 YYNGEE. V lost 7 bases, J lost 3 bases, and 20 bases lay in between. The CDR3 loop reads CASGQGLQEGGNTIYF. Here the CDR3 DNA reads TGTGCCAGCGGCCAGGGACTCCAAGAAGGTGGAAACACCATATATTTT.

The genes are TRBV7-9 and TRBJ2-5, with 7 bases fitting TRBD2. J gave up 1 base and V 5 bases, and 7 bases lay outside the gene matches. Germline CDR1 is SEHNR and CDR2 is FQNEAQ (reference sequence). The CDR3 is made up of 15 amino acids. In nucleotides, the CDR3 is TGTGCCAGCAGCCCCCTCCGGACTAGCCAAGAGACCCAGTACTTC. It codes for CASSPLRTSQETQYF.

CDR3 bases: TGTGCCAGCAGCCCCGGACAGGGGTATGGCTACACCTTC. It codes for CASSPGQGYGYTF. This chain uses TRBV7-6 with TRBJ1-2, with TRBD1 identical over 9 bases. The V and J ends lost 5 bases and 5 bases, in that order; junction bases with no gene match: 3. Germline CDR1 is SGHVS and CDR2 is FNYEAQ. This CDR3 comprises 13 residues.

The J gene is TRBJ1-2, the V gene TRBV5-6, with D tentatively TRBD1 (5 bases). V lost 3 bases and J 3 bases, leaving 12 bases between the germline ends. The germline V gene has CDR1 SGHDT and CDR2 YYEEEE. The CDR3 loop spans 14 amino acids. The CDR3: CASSSLRGDYGYTF. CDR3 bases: TGTGCCAGCAGCTCCCTTAGGGGCGACTATGGCTACACCTTC.

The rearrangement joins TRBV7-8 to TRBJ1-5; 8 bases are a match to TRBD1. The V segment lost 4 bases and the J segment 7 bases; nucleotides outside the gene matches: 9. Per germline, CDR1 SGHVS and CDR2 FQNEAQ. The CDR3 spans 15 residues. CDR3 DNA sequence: TGTGCCAGCAGCTCCCTACAGGGGGTGGGCCAGCCCCAGCATTTT. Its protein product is CASSSLQGVGQPQHF.

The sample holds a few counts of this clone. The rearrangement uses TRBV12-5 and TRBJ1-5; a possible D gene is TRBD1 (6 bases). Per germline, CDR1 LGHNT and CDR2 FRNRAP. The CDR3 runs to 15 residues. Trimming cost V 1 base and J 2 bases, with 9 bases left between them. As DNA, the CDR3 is TGTGCTAGTGGTTTGGAGGGGGGGGGCAATCAGCCCCAGCATTTT. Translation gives CASGLEGGGNQPQHF.

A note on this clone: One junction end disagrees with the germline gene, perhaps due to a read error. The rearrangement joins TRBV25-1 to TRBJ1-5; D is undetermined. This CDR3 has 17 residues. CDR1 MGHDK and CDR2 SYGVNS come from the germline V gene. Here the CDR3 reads CASSEYKCEVSNQPQHF. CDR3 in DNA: TGTGCCAGCAGCGAATACAAATGCGAGGTAAGCAATCAGCCCCAGCATTTT.

CDR3 nucleotides: TGTGCCAGCAGTGTGACGGGGAGGAACACCGGGGAGCTGTTTTTT. Amino acids: CASSVTGRNTGELFF. The chain joins TRBV2 to TRBJ2-2; possible D gene TRBD2, 5 bases. Trimming cost V 4 bases and J 1 base, with 10 bases left between them. The CDR3 length is 15 residues. CDR1 is SNHLY, CDR2 FYNNEI, per germline.

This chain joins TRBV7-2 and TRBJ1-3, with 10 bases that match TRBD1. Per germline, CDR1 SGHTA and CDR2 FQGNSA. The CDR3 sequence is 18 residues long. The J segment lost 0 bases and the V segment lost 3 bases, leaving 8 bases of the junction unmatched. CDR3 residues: CASSLATGGQRSGNTIYF. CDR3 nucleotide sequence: TGTGCCAGCAGCTTGGCGACAGGGGGCCAGCGCTCTGGAAACACCATATATTTT.

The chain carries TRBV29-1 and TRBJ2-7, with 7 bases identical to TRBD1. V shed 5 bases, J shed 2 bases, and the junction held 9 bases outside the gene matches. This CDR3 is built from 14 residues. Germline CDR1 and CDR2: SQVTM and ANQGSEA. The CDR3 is CSVQQGFGTYEQYF. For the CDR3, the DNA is TGCAGCGTTCAACAGGGGTTCGGGACCTACGAGCAGTACTTC.

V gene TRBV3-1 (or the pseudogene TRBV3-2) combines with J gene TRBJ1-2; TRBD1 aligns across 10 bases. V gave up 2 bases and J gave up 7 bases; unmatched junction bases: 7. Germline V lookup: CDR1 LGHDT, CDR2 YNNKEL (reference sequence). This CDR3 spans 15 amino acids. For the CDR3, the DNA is TGTGCCAGCAGCCAAATTGACAGGGGGCTTACTGGCTACACCTTC. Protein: CASSQIDRGLTGYTF.

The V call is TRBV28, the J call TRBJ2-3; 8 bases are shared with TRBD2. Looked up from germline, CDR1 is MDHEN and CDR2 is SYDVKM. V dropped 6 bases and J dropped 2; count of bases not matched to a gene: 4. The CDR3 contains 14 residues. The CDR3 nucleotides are TGTGCCAGCAGCCAAGCGGGAGACACAGATACGCAGTATTTT. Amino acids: CASSQAGDTDTQYF.

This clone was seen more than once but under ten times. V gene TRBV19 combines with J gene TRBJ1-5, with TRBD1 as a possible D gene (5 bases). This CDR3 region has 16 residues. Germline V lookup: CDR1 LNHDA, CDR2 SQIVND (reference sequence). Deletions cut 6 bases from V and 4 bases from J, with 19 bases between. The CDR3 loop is CASRDTGVSWNQPQHF. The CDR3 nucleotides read TGTGCCAGTAGGGATACGGGGGTCTCTTGGAATCAGCCCCAGCATTTT.

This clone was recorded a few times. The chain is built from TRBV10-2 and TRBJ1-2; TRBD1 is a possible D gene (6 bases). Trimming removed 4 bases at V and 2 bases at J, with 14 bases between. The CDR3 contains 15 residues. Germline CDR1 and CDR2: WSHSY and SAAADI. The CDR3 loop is CASSGTAPPNYGYTF. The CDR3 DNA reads TGCGCCAGCAGTGGGACAGCACCCCCAAACTATGGCTACACCTTC.

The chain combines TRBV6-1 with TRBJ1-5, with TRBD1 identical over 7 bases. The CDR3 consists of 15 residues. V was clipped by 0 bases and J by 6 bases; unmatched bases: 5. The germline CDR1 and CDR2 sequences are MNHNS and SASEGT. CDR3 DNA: TGTGCCAGCAGTGAAGCAGGGGGCATTGGTCAGCCCCAGCATTTT. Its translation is CASSEAGGIGQPQHF.

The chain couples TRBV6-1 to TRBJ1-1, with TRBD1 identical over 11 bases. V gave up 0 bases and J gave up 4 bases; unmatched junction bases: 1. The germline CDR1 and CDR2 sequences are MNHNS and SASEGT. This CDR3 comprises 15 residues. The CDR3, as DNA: TGTGCCAGCAGTGAAGCGGGACAGGGGGGCACTGAAGCTTTCTTT. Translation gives CASSEAGQGGTEAFF.

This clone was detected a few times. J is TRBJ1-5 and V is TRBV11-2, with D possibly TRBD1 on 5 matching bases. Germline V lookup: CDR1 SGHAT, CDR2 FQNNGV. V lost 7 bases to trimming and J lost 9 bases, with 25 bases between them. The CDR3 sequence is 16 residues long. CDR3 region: CASTASGTDYVWPQHF. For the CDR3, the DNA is TGTGCCAGCACAGCTTCGGGGACGGACTATGTGTGGCCCCAGCATTTT.

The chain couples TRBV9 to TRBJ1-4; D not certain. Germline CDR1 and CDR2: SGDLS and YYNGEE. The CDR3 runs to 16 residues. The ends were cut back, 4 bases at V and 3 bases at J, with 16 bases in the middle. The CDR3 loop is CASSPSAGSSNEKLFF. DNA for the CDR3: TGTGCCAGCAGCCCCTCGGCAGGTTCCTCTAATGAAAAACTGTTTTTT.

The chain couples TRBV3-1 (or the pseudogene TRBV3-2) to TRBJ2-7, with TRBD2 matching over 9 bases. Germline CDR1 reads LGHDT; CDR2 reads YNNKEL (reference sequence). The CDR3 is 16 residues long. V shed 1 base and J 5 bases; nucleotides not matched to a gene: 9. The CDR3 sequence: CASSQGSSGGLHEQYF. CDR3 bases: TGTGCCAGCAGCCAAGGGTCAAGCGGGGGGCTTCACGAGCAGTACTTC.

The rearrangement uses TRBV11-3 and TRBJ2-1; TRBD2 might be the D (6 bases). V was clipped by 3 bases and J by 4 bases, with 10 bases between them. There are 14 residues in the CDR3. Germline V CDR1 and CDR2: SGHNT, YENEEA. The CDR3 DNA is TGTGCCAGCAGCTTTTCCGGGACTTACAATGAGCAGTTCTTC. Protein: CASSFSGTYNEQFF.

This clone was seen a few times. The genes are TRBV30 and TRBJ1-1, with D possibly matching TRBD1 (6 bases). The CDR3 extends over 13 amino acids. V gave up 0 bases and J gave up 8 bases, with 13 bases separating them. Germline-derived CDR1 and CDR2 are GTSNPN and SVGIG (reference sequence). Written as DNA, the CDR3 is TGTGCCTGGAGTGTACCGGAACAGGGCGAAGCTTTCTTT. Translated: CAWSVPEQGEAFF.

The CDR3 DNA sequence: TGCAGGGTCGGCGAGCGGGACACTGAAGCTTTCTTT. Protein product: CRVGERDTEAFF. The chain has TRBV29-1 and TRBJ1-1; D ambiguous. Germline V CDR1 and CDR2: SQVTM, ANQGSEA. The CDR3 has 12 residues.

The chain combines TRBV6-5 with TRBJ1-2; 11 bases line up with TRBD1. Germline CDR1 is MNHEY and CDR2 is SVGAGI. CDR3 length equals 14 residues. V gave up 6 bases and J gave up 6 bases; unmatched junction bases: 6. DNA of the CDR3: TGTGCCAGCAGGCCACCGGGACAGGGGGATGGCTACACCTTC. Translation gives CASRPPGQGDGYTF.

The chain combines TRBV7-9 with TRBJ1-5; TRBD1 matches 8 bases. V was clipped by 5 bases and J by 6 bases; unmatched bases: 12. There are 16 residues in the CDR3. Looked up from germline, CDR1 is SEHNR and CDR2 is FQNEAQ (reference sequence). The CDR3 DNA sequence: TGTGCCAGCAGCCCTCAACAGGGGGTCACTCCTCAGCCCCAGCATTTT. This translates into CASSPQQGVTPQPQHF.

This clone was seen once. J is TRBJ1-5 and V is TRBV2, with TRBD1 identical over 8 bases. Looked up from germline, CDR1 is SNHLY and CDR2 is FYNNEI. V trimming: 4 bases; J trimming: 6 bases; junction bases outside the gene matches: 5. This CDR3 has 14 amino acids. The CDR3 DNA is TGTGCCAGCAGTGGGGCAGGGGGCCTTCAGCCCCAGCATTTT. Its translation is CASSGAGGLQPQHF.